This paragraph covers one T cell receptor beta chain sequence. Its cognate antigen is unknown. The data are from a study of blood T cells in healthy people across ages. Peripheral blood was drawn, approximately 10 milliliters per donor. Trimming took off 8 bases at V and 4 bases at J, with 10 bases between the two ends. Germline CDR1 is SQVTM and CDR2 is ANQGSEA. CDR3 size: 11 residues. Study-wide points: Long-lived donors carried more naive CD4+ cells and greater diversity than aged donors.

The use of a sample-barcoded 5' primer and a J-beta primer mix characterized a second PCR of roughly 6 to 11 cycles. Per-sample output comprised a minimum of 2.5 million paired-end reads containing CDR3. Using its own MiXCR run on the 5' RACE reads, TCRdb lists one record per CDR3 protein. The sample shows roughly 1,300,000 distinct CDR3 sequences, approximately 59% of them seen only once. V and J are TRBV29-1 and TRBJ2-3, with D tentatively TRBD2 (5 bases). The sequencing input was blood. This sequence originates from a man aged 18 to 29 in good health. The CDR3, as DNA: TGCAGCAGCTACGGGGCAGATACGCAGTATTTT. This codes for CSSYGADTQYF.